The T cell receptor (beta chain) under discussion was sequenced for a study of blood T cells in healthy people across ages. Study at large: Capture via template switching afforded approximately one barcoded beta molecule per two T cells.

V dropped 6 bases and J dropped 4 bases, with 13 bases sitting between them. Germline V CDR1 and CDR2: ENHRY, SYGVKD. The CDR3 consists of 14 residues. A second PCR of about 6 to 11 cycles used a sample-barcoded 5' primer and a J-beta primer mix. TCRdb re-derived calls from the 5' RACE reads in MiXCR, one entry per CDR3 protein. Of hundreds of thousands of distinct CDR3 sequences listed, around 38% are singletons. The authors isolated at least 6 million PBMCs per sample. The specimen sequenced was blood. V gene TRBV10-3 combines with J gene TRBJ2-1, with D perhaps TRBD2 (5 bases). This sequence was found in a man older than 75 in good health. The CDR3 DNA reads TGTGCCATCAGCGAACCAGGACTTTACAATGAGCAGTTCTTC. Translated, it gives CAISEPGLYNEQFF.